The 26 T cell receptor beta chains given below trace back to one sample, sequenced in a study of blood T cell repertoires in COVID-19. Profiling relied on immunoSEQ multiplex PCR, and the TCRdb table lists in-frame clones only, not all of them. The data show about 250,000 clones, approximately 88% seen once. The sequenced sample consisted of peripheral blood. These receptors were collected from a woman aged 40 to 50 who had recovered from COVID-19.

V and J are TRBV5-1 and TRBJ2-1; 8 nucleotides line up with TRBD2. There are 15 residues in the CDR3. Losses at the gene ends were 4 bases for V and 5 bases for J; bases not matched to a gene: 8. CDR1 and CDR2 from the germline V gene are SGHRS and YFSETQ. CDR3 sequence (DNA): TGCGCCAGCAGCCAGAGCGGGAGAACGGACAATGAGCAGTTCTTC. Translation gives CASSQSGRTDNEQFF.

The gene calls are TRBV6-2 or TRBV6-3 and TRBJ1-1; maybe TRBD1 (5 bases). CDR1 is MNHEY, CDR2 SVGEGT, per germline. V was pared by 5 bases and J by 8 bases, with 21 bases between. The CDR3 runs 15 residues. The CDR3 region has the DNA TGTGCCAGCAGTCGGGCGGCCAGGGTGGTACCCGAAGCTTTCTTT. Protein: CASSRAARVVPEAFF.

As concerns this clone: Germline is not matched at one junction end, which may reflect a read error. V and J are TRBV7-2 and TRBJ2-1, with 8 nucleotides matching TRBD2. The length of the CDR3 is 15 residues. CDR1 and CDR2 from the germline V gene are SGHTA and FQGNSA. The CDR3 DNA is TGTGCCAGCAGCCCATCCACCGGGACTAGTTATGATCAGTTCTTC. Its translation is CASSPSTGTSYDQFF.

The chain joins TRBV10-3 to TRBJ2-7, with 12 nucleotides matching TRBD2. Trimming at V came to 2 bases and at J to 7 bases, leaving 0 bases not matched to a gene. Germline V lookup: CDR1 ENHRY, CDR2 SYGVKD. The CDR3 covers 13 residues. This CDR3 is CAISEGLAGEQYF. The CDR3 region has the DNA TGTGCCATCAGTGAGGGACTAGCGGGAGAGCAGTACTTC.

CDR3 coding DNA: TGTGCCAGCACGGGCAGGGGGGCATACGAGCAGTACTTC. Its translation: CASTGRGAYEQYF. V and J are TRBV7-9 and TRBJ2-7; D possibly corresponds to TRBD1 (7 bases). CDR3 length: 13 residues. Germline CDR1 is SEHNR and CDR2 is FQNEAQ (reference sequence). V lost 7 bases, J lost 4 bases, and 14 bases lay in between.

V and J are TRBV28 and TRBJ1-1; D might be TRBD1 (6 bases). V was shortened by 6 bases and J by 0 bases, with 11 bases between the two germline ends. The germline CDR1 and CDR2 sequences are MDHEN and SYDVKM. The CDR3 totals 14 residues. The CDR3 reads CASRAQGLNTEAFF. Here the CDR3 DNA reads TGTGCCAGCAGAGCACAGGGTTTGAACACTGAAGCTTTCTTT.

This clone appeared a single time. V usage is TRBV27 and J usage is TRBJ2-1; 8 positions agree with TRBD2. The CDR3 has 18 amino acids. With V trimmed by 1 base and J by 2 bases, 10 bases remained unmatched. Germline-derived CDR1 and CDR2 are MNHEY and SMNVEV (reference sequence). CDR3 sequence: CASSLLSREGRTYNEQFF. In DNA, the CDR3 is TGTGCCAGCAGTTTATTGAGTCGGGAGGGCAGAACCTACAATGAGCAGTTCTTC.

J is TRBJ2-4 and V is TRBV6-2 or TRBV6-3; 12 nucleotides agree with TRBD1. J gave up 6 bases and V 5 bases, and 8 bases lay outside the gene matches. This CDR3 contains 16 residues. CDR1 MNHEY and CDR2 SVGEGT come from the germline V gene. The CDR3 region has the DNA TGTGCCAGCAGTCCCGGGACAGGGGGCAATGGAAACATTCAGTACTTC. This translates into CASSPGTGGNGNIQYF.

The chain has TRBV28 and TRBJ2-7, with TRBD2 identical over 10 bases. V was pared by 6 bases and J by 0 bases, with 5 bases of the junction left unmatched. The CDR3 length is 15 residues. Per germline, CDR1 MDHEN and CDR2 SYDVKM. CDR3 DNA sequence: TGTGCCAGCAGCCCCACTAGCGGGAACTCCTACGAGCAGTACTTC. Its protein product is CASSPTSGNSYEQYF.

V usage is TRBV30 and J usage is TRBJ1-6; D might be TRBD1 (6 bases). CDR3 length equals 14 residues. In germline, CDR1 is GTSNPN, CDR2 SVGIG (reference sequence). Trimming removed 1 base at V and 4 bases at J, with 8 bases between. The CDR3 coding sequence is TGTGCCTGGAGTGGGGGGCCTTATAATTCACCCCTCCACTTT. This sequence encodes CAWSGGPYNSPLHF.

This clone was seen more than once but under ten times. This chain connects TRBV4-1 to TRBJ1-5; TRBD1 is a possible D gene (6 bases). This CDR3 spans 12 amino acids. Between the trimmed V and J ends, which lost 0 bases and 12 bases, there was a span of 9 bases. Germline lookup yields CDR1 MGHRA and CDR2 YSYEKL. The CDR3 loop reads CASSQDGGGQHF. For the CDR3, the DNA is TGCGCCAGCAGCCAAGATGGGGGCGGCCAGCATTTT.

The chain employs TRBV5-1 and TRBJ2-7; no reliable D call. The CDR3 runs to 15 residues. Germline CDR1 reads SGHRS; CDR2 reads YFSETQ. Trimming left V 4 bases short and J 2 bases short, with 16 bases between. The CDR3 is CASSPSQAPAYEQYF. The CDR3 DNA reads as TGCGCCAGCAGCCCCTCTCAGGCCCCCGCCTACGAGCAGTACTTC.

The J gene is TRBJ1-1, the V gene TRBV7-9; TRBD1 matches at 7 bases. Germline values: CDR1 SEHNR, CDR2 FQNEAQ (reference sequence). Germline trimming cut 5 bases from V and 7 bases from J; bases unmatched to any gene: 19. The CDR3 is made up of 17 amino acids. The CDR3 nucleotides are TGTGCCAGCAGCCCCACCGGCCAGGGGGGCCCGAGGGGTGAAGCTTTCTTT. Translation: CASSPTGQGGPRGEAFF.

The chain combines TRBV27 with TRBJ1-2, with no clear D. CDR1 is MNHEY, CDR2 SMNVEV, per germline (reference sequence). The CDR3 is 13 residues long. V was shortened by 7 bases and J by 8 bases, with 17 bases between the two germline ends. The CDR3 loop is CASKATAAYGYTF. DNA of the CDR3: TGTGCCAGCAAGGCCACGGCAGCGTACGGCTACACCTTC.

This chain connects TRBV6-5 to TRBJ2-2, with D maybe TRBD2 (5 bases). This CDR3 contains 15 residues. The ends were cut back, 6 bases at V and 4 bases at J, with 15 bases in the middle. Germline CDR1 and CDR2: MNHEY and SVGAGI. The CDR3 loop reads CASSPSIGSTGELFF. CDR3 bases: TGTGCCAGCAGCCCGAGTATTGGGAGCACCGGGGAGCTGTTTTTT.

This rearrangement joins TRBV7-9 to TRBJ2-7; 10 bases map to TRBD1. V gave up 5 bases and J gave up 2 bases; unmatched junction bases: 6. The germline V gene has CDR1 SEHNR and CDR2 FQNEAQ (reference sequence). This CDR3 has 15 amino acids. The CDR3 loop is CASSARQGAAYEQYF. Here the CDR3 DNA reads TGTGCCAGCAGCGCGCGACAGGGGGCGGCCTACGAGCAGTACTTC.

The V call is TRBV19, the J call TRBJ2-5; no clear D. Trimming cost V 1 base and J 2 bases, with 8 bases left between them. Looked up from germline, CDR1 is LNHDA and CDR2 is SQIVND (reference sequence). The CDR3 has 14 amino acids. In DNA form, the CDR3 reads TGTGCCAGTAGTATAGCCGTCCGTCAAGAGACCCAGTACTTC. Its protein is CASSIAVRQETQYF.

This chain uses TRBV19 with TRBJ2-7; D is unresolved. V lost 8 bases and J 1 base, leaving 6 bases between the germline ends. The CDR3 spans 11 residues. CDR1 and CDR2 (germline): LNHDA, SQIVND (reference sequence). CDR3 coding DNA: TGTGCCAGTGGAGAATCCTACGAGCAGTACTTC. Protein product: CASGESYEQYF. The variable domain in full, completed from reference TRBV19 and TRBJ2-7, reads DGGITQSPKYLFRKEGQNVTLSCEQNLNHDAMYWYRQDPGQGLRLIYYSQIVNDFQKGDIAEGYSVSREKKESFPLTVTSAQKNPTAFYLCASGESYEQYFGPGTRLTVT.

The V and J genes are TRBV5-1 and TRBJ2-7; TRBD2 aligns across 9 bases. The CDR3 has 14 amino acids. Germline CDR1 SGHRS, CDR2 YFSETQ. The J segment lost 6 bases and the V segment lost 0 bases, leaving 4 bases of the junction unmatched. CDR3 bases: TGCGCCAGCAGCTTGGCTAGCGGGAACGCCGAGCAGTACTTC. It encodes CASSLASGNAEQYF.

The chain combines TRBV25-1 with TRBJ2-2, with 13 bases fitting TRBD2. The length of the CDR3 is 17 residues. Germline CDR1 and CDR2: MGHDK and SYGVNS. Trimming cost V 2 bases and J 8 bases; bases outside gene matches: 8. In DNA, the CDR3 is TGTGCCAGCAGTGAAGGGGGACTAGCGGGACCCCGGGGGGAGCTGTTTTTT. It codes for CASSEGGLAGPRGELFF.

This chain joins TRBV5-1 and TRBJ2-3; D possibly corresponds to TRBD2 (6 bases). This CDR3 spans 13 amino acids. Germline-derived CDR1 and CDR2 are SGHRS and YFSETQ. V gave up 7 bases and J gave up 5 bases, with 14 bases separating them. The CDR3 nucleotides are TGCGCCAGCCGACCCCAGGAGGGAGATACGCAGTATTTT. It yields the protein CASRPQEGDTQYF.

The chain recombines TRBV27 with TRBJ1-5, with TRBD1 matching 7 bases. After removal of 5 bases from V and 0 bases from J, the junction contained 13 bases not matched to a gene. This CDR3 region has 18 residues. Looked up from germline, CDR1 is MNHEY and CDR2 is SMNVEV (reference sequence). The CDR3 loop reads CASSTSQGGHYSNQPQHF. The CDR3 region has the DNA TGTGCCAGCAGTACCAGCCAGGGGGGCCACTATAGCAATCAGCCCCAGCATTTT.

The chain uses TRBV19 and TRBJ2-1; D is possibly TRBD1 (6 bases). The CDR3 is made up of 13 amino acids. CDR1 is LNHDA and CDR2 is SQIVND in the germline V gene (reference sequence). V dropped 6 bases and J dropped 5 bases, with 11 bases sitting between them. CDR3 amino acids: CASSTGTDNEQFF. The CDR3 bases are TGTGCCAGTAGCACAGGGACGGACAATGAGCAGTTCTTC.

There are a few counts of this clone. The genes are TRBV9 and TRBJ2-2; D remains ambiguous. CDR1 and CDR2 (germline): SGDLS, YYNGEE. CDR3 length: 14 residues. Trimming shortened V by 4 bases and J by 4 bases, and 11 bases separated the two germline ends. CDR3: CASSRASLTGELFF. As DNA, the CDR3 is TGTGCCAGCAGCCGAGCCTCCCTCACCGGGGAGCTGTTTTTT.

The chain has TRBV11-2 and TRBJ2-5; perhaps TRBD1 as D (5 bases). V was clipped by 4 bases and J by 3 bases, with 12 bases between them. The germline V gene encodes CDR1 SGHAT and CDR2 FQNNGV. The CDR3 is made up of 14 amino acids. The CDR3 region is CASSSPTGEETQYF. The CDR3 DNA follows: TGTGCCAGCAGCTCTCCTACAGGAGAAGAGACCCAGTACTTC.

This clone was seen a handful of times. The chain recombines TRBV18 with TRBJ2-7, with D possibly TRBD2 on 6 matching bases. Germline CDR1 is KGHSH and CDR2 is LQKENI. This CDR3 has 14 amino acids. Trimming pared 4 bases from V and 4 bases from J, leaving 14 bases between. This chain's CDR3 is CASSRPGGIYEQYF. In DNA form, the CDR3 reads TGTGCCAGCTCACGCCCCGGCGGGATATACGAGCAGTACTTC.